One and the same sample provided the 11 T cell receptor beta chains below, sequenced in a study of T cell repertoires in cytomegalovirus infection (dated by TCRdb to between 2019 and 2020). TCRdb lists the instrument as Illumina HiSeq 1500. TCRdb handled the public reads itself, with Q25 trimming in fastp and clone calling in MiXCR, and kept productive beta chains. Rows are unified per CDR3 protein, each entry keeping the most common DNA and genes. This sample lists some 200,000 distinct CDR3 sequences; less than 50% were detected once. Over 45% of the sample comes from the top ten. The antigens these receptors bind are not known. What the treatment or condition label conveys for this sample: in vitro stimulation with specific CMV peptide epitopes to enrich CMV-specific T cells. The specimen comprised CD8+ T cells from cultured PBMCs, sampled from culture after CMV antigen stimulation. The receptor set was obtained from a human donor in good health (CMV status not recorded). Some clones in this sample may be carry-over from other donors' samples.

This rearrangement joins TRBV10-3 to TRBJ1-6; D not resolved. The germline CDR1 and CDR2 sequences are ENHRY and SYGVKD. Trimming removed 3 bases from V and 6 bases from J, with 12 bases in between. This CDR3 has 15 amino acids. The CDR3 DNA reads TGTGCCATCAGTGAAAAGACCGGCGCTAATTCACCCCTCCACTTT. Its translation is CAISEKTGANSPLHF.

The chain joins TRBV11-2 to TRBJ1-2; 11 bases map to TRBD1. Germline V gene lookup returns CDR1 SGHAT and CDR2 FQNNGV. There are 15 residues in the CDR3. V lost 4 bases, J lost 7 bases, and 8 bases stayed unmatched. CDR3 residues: CASSSSGTGGIGYTF. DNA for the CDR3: TGTGCCAGCAGCTCCTCCGGGACAGGGGGGATTGGCTACACCTTC.

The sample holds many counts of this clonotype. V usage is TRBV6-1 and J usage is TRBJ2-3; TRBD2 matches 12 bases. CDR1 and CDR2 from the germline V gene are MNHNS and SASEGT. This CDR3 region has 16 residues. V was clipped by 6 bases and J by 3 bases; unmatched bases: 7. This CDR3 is CASRHRTSGETDTQYF. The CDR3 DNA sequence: TGTGCCAGCAGACACCGGACTAGCGGGGAGACAGATACGCAGTATTTT.

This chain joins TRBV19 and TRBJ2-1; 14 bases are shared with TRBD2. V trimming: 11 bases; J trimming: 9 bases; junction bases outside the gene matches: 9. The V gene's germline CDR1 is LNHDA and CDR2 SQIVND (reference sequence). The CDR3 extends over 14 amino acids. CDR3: CASRLAGGPIEQFF. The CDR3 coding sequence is TGTGCCTCAAGACTAGCGGGAGGGCCTATTGAGCAGTTCTTC.

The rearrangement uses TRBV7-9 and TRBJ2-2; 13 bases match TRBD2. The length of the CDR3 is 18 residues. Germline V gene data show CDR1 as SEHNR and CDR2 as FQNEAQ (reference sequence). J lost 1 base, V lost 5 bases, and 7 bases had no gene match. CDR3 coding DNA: TGTGCCAGCAGCGTGATTGGACTAGCGGGAGAGAACACCGGGGAGCTGTTTTTT. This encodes CASSVIGLAGENTGELFF.

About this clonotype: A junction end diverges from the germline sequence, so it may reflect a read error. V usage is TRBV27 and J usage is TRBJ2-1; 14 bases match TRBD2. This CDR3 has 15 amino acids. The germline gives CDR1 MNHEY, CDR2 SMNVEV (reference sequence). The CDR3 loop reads CATSIGTSGSNEQFF. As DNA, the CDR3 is TGTGCCACCAGTATTGGGACTAGCGGGAGCAATGAGCAGTTCTTC.

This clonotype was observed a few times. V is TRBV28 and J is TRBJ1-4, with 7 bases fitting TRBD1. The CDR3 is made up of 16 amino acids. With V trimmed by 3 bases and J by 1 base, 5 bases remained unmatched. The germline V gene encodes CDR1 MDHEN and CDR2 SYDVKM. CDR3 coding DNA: TGTGCCAGCAGTTTCACCCCAGGGGGAACTAATGAAAAACTGTTTTTT. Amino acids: CASSFTPGGTNEKLFF.

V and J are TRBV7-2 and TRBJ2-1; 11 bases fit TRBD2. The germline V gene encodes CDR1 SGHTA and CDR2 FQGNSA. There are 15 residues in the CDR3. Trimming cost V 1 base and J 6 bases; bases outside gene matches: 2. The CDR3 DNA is TGTGCCAGCAGCTTAGTAGCGGGGGGGCTCAATGAGCAGTTCTTC. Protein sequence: CASSLVAGGLNEQFF. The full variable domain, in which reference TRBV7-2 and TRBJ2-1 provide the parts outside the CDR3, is GAGVSQSPSNKVTEKGKDVELRCDPISGHTALYWYRQSLGQGLEFLIYFQGNSAPDKSGLPSDRFSAERTGGSVSTLTIQRTQQEDSAVYLCASSLVAGGLNEQFFGPGTRLTVL.

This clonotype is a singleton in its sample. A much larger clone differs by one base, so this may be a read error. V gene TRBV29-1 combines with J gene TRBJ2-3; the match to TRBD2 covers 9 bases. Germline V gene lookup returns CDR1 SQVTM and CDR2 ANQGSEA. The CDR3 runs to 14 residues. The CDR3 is CSVGPSGAQDMQYF. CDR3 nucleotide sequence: TGCAGCGTTGGCCCTAGCGGGGCACAAGATATGCAGTATTTT.

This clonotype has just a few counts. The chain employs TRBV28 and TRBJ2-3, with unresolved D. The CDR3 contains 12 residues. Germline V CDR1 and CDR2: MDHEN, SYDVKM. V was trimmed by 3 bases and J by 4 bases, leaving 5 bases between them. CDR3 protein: CASSLVPDTQYF. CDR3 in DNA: TGTGCCAGCAGTTTGGTCCCAGATACGCAGTATTTT.

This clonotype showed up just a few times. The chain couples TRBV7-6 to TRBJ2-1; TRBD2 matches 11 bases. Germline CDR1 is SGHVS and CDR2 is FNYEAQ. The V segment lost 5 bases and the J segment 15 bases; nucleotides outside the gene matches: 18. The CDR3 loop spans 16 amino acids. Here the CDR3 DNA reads TGTGCCAGCAGCGCGCTTCTAGCGGGGGGTACAATAGTCCCGTTCTTC. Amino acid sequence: CASSALLAGGTIVPFF.